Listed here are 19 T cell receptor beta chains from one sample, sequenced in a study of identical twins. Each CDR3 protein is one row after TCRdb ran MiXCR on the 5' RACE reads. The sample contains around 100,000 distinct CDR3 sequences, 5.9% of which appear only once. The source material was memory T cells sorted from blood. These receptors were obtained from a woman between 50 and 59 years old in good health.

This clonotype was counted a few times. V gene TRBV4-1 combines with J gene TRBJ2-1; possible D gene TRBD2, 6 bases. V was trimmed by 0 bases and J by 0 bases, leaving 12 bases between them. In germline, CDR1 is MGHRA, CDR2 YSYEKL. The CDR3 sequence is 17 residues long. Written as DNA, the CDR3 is TGCGCCAGCAGCCAAGATTGGGACTCGAGCTCCTACAATGAGCAGTTCTTC. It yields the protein CASSQDWDSSSYNEQFF.

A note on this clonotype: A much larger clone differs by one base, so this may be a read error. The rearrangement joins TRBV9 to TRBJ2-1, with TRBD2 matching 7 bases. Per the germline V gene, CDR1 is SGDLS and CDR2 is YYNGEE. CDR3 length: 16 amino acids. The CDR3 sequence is CASSVAAGLAVNDQFF. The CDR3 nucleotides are TGTGCCAGCAGCGTAGCTGCTGGGCTAGCGGTCAATGATCAGTTCTTC.

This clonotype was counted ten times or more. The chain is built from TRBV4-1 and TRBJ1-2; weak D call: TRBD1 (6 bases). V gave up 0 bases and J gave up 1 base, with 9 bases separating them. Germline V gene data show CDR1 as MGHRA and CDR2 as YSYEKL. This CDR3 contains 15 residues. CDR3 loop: CASSQEQGRNYGYTF. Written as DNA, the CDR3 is TGCGCCAGCAGCCAAGAACAGGGCCGTAACTATGGCTACACCTTC.

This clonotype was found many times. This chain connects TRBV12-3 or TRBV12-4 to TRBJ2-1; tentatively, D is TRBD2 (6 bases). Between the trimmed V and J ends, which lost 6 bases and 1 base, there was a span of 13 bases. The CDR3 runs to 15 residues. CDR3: CASSLGGVSYNEQFF. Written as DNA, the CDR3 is TGTGCCAGCAGCTTGGGGGGAGTTTCCTACAATGAGCAGTTCTTC.

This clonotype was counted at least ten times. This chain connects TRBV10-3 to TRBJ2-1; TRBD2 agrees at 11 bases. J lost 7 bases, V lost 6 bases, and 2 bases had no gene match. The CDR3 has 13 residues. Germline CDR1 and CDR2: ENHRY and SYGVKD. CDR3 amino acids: CAISWTSGNEQFF. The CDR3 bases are TGTGCCATCAGCTGGACTAGCGGGAATGAGCAGTTCTTC.

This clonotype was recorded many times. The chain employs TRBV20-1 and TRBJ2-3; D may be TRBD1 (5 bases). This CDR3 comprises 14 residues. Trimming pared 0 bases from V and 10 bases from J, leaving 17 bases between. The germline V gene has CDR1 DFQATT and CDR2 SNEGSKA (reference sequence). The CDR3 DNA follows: TGCAGTGCTAGAGATGGGGCTACCTCCGGGTCGCAGTATTTT. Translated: CSARDGATSGSQYF.

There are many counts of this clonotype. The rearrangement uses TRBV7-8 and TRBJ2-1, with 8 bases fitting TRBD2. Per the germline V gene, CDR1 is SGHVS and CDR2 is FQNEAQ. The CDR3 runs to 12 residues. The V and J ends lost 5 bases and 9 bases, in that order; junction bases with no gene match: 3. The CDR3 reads CASSTSGGEQFF. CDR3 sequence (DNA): TGTGCCAGCAGCACAAGCGGGGGTGAGCAGTTCTTC.

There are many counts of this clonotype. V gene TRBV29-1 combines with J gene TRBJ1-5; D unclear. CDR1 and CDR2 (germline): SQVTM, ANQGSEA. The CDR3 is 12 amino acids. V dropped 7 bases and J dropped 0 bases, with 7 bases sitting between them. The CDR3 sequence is CSAKDSNQPQHF. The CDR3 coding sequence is TGCAGCGCAAAAGATAGCAATCAGCCCCAGCATTTT.

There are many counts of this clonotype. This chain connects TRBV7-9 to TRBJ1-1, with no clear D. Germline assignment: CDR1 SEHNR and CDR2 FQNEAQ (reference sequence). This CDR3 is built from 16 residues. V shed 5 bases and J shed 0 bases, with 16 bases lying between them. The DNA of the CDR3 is TGTGCCAGCAGCCCTATTCGGGGAGTTATGAACACTGAAGCTTTCTTT. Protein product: CASSPIRGVMNTEAFF.

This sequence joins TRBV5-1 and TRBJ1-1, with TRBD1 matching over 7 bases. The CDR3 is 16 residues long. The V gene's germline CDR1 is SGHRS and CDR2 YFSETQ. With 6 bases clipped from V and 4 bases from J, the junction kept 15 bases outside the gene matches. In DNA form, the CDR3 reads TGCGCCAGCAACGGGCGGCAGGGGGAGAGAGGCACTGAAGCTTTCTTT. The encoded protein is CASNGRQGERGTEAFF.

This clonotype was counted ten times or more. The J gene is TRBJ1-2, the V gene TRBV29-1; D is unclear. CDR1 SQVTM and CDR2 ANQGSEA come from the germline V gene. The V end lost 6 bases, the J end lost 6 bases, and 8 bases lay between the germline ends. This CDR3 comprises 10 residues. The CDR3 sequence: CSVGTNGYTF. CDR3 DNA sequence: TGCAGCGTGGGTACGAATGGCTACACCTTC.

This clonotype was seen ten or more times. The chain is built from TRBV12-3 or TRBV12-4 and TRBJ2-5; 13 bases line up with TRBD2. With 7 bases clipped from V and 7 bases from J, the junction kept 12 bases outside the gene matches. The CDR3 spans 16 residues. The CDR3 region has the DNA TGTGCCAGCACCACGGGACTAGCGGGACCCTCGGGGACCCAGTACTTC. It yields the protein CASTTGLAGPSGTQYF.

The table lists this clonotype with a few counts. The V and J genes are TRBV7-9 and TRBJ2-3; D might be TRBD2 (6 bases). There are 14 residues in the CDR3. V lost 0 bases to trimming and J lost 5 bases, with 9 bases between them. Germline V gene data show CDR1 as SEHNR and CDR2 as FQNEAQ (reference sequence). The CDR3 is CASSLADSGDTQYF. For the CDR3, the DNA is TGTGCCAGCAGCTTAGCGGATAGCGGAGATACGCAGTATTTT.

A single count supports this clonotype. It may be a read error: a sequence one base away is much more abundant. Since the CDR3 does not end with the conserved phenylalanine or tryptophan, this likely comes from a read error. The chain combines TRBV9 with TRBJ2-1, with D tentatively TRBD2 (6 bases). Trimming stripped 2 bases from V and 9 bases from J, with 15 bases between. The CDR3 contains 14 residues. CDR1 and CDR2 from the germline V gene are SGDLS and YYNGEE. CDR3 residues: CASSVAGRMGEQFL. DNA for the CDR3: TGTGCCAGCAGCGTGGCGGGACGAATGGGTGAGCAGTTCCTC.

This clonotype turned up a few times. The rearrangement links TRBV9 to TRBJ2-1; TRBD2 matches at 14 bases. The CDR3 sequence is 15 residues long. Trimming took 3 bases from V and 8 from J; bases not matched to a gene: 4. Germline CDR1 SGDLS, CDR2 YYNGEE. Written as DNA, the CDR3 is TGTGCCAGCAGCGCGGGACTAGCGGGAGCCGATGAGCAGTTCTTC. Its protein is CASSAGLAGADEQFF.

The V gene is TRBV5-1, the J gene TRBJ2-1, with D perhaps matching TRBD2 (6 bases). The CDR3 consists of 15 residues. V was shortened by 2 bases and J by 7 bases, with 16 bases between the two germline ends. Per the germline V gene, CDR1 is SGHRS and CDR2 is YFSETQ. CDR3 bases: TGCGCCAGCAGCTTAGCGGGCGCTGTGTGGAATGAGCAGTTCTTC. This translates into CASSLAGAVWNEQFF.

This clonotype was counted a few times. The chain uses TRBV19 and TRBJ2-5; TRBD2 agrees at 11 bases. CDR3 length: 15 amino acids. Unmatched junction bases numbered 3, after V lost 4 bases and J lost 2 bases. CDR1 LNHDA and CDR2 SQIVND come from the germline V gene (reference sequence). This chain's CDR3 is CASSTGTSGQETQYF. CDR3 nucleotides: TGTGCCAGTAGTACCGGGACTAGCGGTCAAGAGACCCAGTACTTC.

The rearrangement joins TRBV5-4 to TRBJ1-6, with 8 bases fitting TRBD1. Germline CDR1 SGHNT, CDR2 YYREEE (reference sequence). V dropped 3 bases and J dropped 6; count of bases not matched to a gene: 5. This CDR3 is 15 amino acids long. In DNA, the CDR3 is TGTGCCAGCAGCTCAGGACAGGGTTCTAATTCACCCCTCCACTTT. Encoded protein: CASSSGQGSNSPLHF.

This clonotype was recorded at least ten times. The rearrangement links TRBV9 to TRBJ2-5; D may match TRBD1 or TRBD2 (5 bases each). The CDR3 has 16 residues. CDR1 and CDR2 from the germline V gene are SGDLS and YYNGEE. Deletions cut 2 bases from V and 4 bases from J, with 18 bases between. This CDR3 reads CASSVFQGLEGETQYF. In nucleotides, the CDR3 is TGTGCCAGCAGCGTCTTCCAGGGTCTTGAGGGAGAGACCCAGTACTTC.